This entry describes one T cell receptor beta chain. Its specificity is unknown. Using RNA transcripts as the source, TCR beta CDR3 regions were amplified. An initial round of RT-PCR targeting the TCR CDR3 relied on the HTBI primer set. MiXCR, applied by TCRdb to the multiplex PCR reads, yields one record per CDR3 protein. The sample has about 640,000 distinct CDR3 sequences; 40% to 55% are singletons. The CDR3 is made up of 13 amino acids. Germline loops: CDR1 MNHEY, CDR2 SVGAGI. The V end lost 5 bases, the J end lost 9 bases, and 16 bases lay between the germline ends. This entry comes from a study of T cells in Graves' hyperthyroidism and ophthalmopathy. Broader study findings: Blood also showed most of the thyroid clonotypes that were expanded above 0.001.

Exclusion followed for patients with uncontrolled infection, other autoimmune disease, pregnancy or lactation. Each diagnosis was grounded in clinical symptoms, serum thyroxine and TRAb, thyroid ultrasound, and orbital computed tomography. This rearrangement joins TRBV6-5 to TRBJ2-5; unclear D gene. Source material: peripheral blood or thyroid tissue (not recorded which). The TCR sequence derives from an adult man with Graves' disease, either hyperthyroidism or ophthalmopathy (not recorded which). The CDR3 DNA sequence: TGTGCCAGCAGTCCCGCCTTCGTCCTGTCCCAGTACTTC. Protein product: CASSPAFVLSQYF.